The table lists the clone carrying this T cell receptor (beta chain) with a few counts. Here immunoSEQ multiplex PCR was the method, and the copy in TCRdb shows in-frame clones only, minus some. The sample has approximately 78,000 clones, roughly 92% seen once. The sample is drawn from a study of technical replicates of blood from four donors. V shed 3 bases, J shed 1 base, and the junction held 2 bases outside the gene matches. CDR3 length: 14 amino acids. Germline V gene data show CDR1 as SGDLS and CDR2 as YYNGEE. The J gene is TRBJ1-1, the V gene TRBV9, with TRBD1 identical over 8 bases. The source is a human donor in good health. Material: T cells isolated from PBMCs. The CDR3 loop reads CASSAGTGNTEAFF. For the CDR3, the DNA is TGTGCCAGCAGCGCTGGGACAGGGAACACTGAAGCTTTCTTT. The full variable domain, its missing parts supplied by reference TRBV9 and TRBJ1-1, is DSGVTQTPKHLITATGQRVTLRCSPRSGDLSVYWYQQSLDQGLQFLIQYYNGEERAKGNILERFSAQQFPDLHSELNLSSLELGDSALYFCASSAGTGNTEAFFGQGTRLTVV.